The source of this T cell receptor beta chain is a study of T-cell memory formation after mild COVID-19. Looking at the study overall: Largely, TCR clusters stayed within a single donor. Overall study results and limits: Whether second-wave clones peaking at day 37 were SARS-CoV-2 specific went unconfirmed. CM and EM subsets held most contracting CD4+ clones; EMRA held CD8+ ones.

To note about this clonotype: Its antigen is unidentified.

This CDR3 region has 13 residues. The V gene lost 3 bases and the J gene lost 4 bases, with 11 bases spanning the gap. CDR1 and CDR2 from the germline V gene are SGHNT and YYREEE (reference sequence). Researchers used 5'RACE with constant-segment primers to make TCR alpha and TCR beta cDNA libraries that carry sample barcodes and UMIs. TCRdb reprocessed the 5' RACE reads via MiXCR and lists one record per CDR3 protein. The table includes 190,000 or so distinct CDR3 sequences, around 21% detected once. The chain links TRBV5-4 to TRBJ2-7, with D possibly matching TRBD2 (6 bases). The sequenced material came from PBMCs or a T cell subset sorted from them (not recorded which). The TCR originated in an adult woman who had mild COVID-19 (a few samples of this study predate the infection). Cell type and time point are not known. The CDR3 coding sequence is TGTGCCAGCAGCTATGGGACTCCATACGAGCAGTACTTC. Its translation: CASSYGTPYEQYF.